These T cell receptor beta chains were read from a single sample in a study of T cell responses to AZD1222 COVID-19 vaccine. Data came from immunoSEQ multiplex PCR; TCRdb stores just in-frame clones and leaves some out. In the table there are approximately 160,000 clones, about nine tenths of which are singletons. The specimen was peripheral blood, collected on day 0 of AZD1222 vaccination. These receptors came from an adult in good health. CDR3s include the opening cysteine and the closing phenylalanine or tryptophan. The D gene is left open where the match is weak. Expanded clones are given a class, and other clones once, few, many or no size at all.

TRBD2,TRBV5-5,TRBJ2-3,NA,TGTGCCAGCACCCAGGGACTAGCGGGGTCCGCGCAGTATTTT,CASTQGLAGSAQYF
NA,TRBV5-4,TRBJ2-1,few,TGTGCCAGCAGCCCGACCAGCAGCTCCTACAATGAGCAGTTCTTC,CASSPTSSSYNEQFF
TRBD1,TRBV6-5,TRBJ1-5,NA,TGTGCCAGCAGGCTGGACAGGGCCTTCAATCAGCCCCAGCATTTT,CASRLDRAFNQPQHF
NA,TRBV30,TRBJ2-7,once,TGTGCCTGGTCTCGGGGGACGTACGAGCAGTACTTC,CAWSRGTYEQYF
NA,TRBV29-1,TRBJ1-1,NA,TGCAGCGTTGCGTGGAGTGGGAACACTGAAGCTTTCTTT,CSVAWSGNTEAFF
TRBD1,TRBV4-3,TRBJ1-1,NA,TGCGCCAGCAGCCAGCAAACAGGGGTTACTGAAGCTTTCTTT,CASSQQTGVTEAFF
NA,TRBV11-2,TRBJ2-3,NA,TGTGCCAGCAGCTTAGAGCCGGGCCTCACAGATACGCAGTATTTT,CASSLEPGLTDTQYF
TRBD1,TRBV30,TRBJ1-2,NA,TGTGCCTGGAGTAAGAGGGGGCAGGGCTACACCTTC,CAWSKRGQGYTF
TRBD1,TRBV6-5,TRBJ2-4,NA,TGTGCCAGCCACCCAGGGGGAGCCAAAAACATTCAGTACTTC,CASHPGGAKNIQYF
TRBD2,TRBV5-1,TRBJ2-1,NA,TGCGCCAGCAGCCTTGGATCTAGCGGGGGGCTGGGGGAGCAGTTCTTC,CASSLGSSGGLGEQFF
NA,TRBV29-1,TRBJ2-5,NA,TGCAGCGTTTCGAACGGGGGTTACGAGACCCAGTACTTC,CSVSNGGYETQYF
NA,TRBV6-5,TRBJ1-2,NA,TGTGCCAGCAGTCCCCACTCAGGAGACTATGGCTACACCTTC,CASSPHSGDYGYTF
NA,TRBV4-2,TRBJ2-5,NA,TGTGCCAGCAGCCAAGAGAGAACTAGGGGAAAAGAGACCCAGTACTTC,CASSQERTRGKETQYF
NA,TRBV30,TRBJ1-1,NA,TGTGCCTGGAATGTTGCAGGGAGGACTTTCTTT,CAWNVAGRTFF
NA,TRBV6-2/TRBV6-3,TRBJ2-7,NA,TGTGCCAGCAGTACTACTTTCTCCTACGAGCAGTACTTC,CASSTTFSYEQYF
TRBD2,TRBV4-3,TRBJ2-3,large,TGCGCCAGCAGCCAAAGGACTAGCGGGGGTGGAACAGATACGCAGTATTTT,CASSQRTSGGGTDTQYF
NA,TRBV11-2,TRBJ2-4,NA,TGTGCCAGCAGCTTAGAACCCAAAAACATTCAGTACTTC,CASSLEPKNIQYF
NA,TRBV5-5,TRBJ2-2,NA,TGTGCCAGCAGCTTAGGGGACCGGAGTCCAGCCGCCGGGGAGCTGTTTTTT,CASSLGDRSPAAGELFF
TRBD1,TRBV7-9,TRBJ1-4,NA,TGTGCCAGCAGCTACGGACAGGGTAATGAAAAACTGTTTTTT,CASSYGQGNEKLFF
NA,TRBV7-2,TRBJ2-3,NA,TGTGCCAGCAGCTTAGCGCTAGGTAGCACAGATACGCAGTATTTT,CASSLALGSTDTQYF
NA,TRBV19,TRBJ2-3,NA,TGTGCCAGTAGTATTTTGGGCGGGATCTACACAGATACGCAGTATTTT,CASSILGGIYTDTQYF
NA,TRBV15,TRBJ2-7,NA,TGTGCCACCAGCAGAGACGGATACGAGCAGTACTTC,CATSRDGYEQYF
NA,TRBV5-1,TRBJ1-2,NA,TGCGCCAGCAGCTTCGAGACATATGGCTACACCTTC,CASSFETYGYTF
TRBD2,TRBV11-3,TRBJ2-1,NA,TGTGCCAGCAGCGAGGGACTAGCGGGGGGGCCTTACAATGAGCAGTTCTTC,CASSEGLAGGPYNEQFF
NA,TRBV7-7,TRBJ2-2,NA,TGTGCTAGCAGCTTAGGAGGGGGCGGCACCGGGGAGCTGTTTTTT,CASSLGGGGTGELFF
NA,TRBV7-2,TRBJ2-7,NA,TGTGCCAGCAGCCAAGGGGCCGGTCGGGGCGAGCAGTACTTC,CASSQGAGRGEQYF
TRBD1,TRBV5-1,TRBJ1-3,NA,TGCGCCAGCAGCTCGATCCCGACAGGGGGTGGAAACACCATATATTTT,CASSSIPTGGGNTIYF
NA,TRBV6-5,TRBJ2-7,NA,TGTGCCAGCAACTTCTACGAGCAGTACTTC,CASNFYEQYF
TRBD1,TRBV18,TRBJ1-2,NA,TGTGCCAGCTCACCACCGAGCAGGACAGGGACGCTTGGCTACACCTTC,CASSPPSRTGTLGYTF
NA,TRBV5-5,TRBJ1-1,NA,TGTGCCAGCAGCTTGGGGGCAACGAACACTGAAGCTTTCTTT,CASSLGATNTEAFF
NA,TRBV19,TRBJ2-5,NA,TGTGCCAGTAGCGAAAGGAGGGTGGCGAATCAAGAGACCCAGTACTTC,CASSERRVANQETQYF
NA,TRBV4-3,TRBJ1-2,NA,TGCGCCAGCAGCCAAGATACGAACTATGGCTACACCTTC,CASSQDTNYGYTF
TRBD1,TRBV5-6,TRBJ1-1,NA,TGTGCCAGCAGCGTGGACAGGGCGAACACTGAAGCTTTCTTT,CASSVDRANTEAFF
NA,TRBV7-2,TRBJ2-5,NA,TGTGCCAGCAGCCCCCCGGTTCAAGAGACCCAGTACTTC,CASSPPVQETQYF
NA,TRBV18,TRBJ1-1,NA,TGTGCCAGCTCACCCGGGACAAATCGGGGAGCTTTCTTT,CASSPGTNRGAFF
NA,TRBV7-2,TRBJ2-5,NA,TGTGCCAGCAGCCTGGGGGGGGCGCAAGAGACCCAGTACTTC,CASSLGGAQETQYF
TRBD1,TRBV5-6,TRBJ1-1,NA,TGTGCCAGCAGCTCAGCAGGACAGGGGTTGAACACTGAAGCTTTCTTT,CASSSAGQGLNTEAFF
TRBD2,TRBV4-3,TRBJ2-1,NA,TGCGCCAGCAGCCGAACTAGCGACAATGAGCAGTTCTTC,CASSRTSDNEQFF
NA,TRBV2,TRBJ2-7,NA,TGTGCCAGCAGTGAGTCGGAGGGTTTCTACGAGCAGTACTTC,CASSESEGFYEQYF
NA,TRBV9,TRBJ1-5,once,TGTGCCAGCAGCGCCGATGGGGGGGTACATCAGCCCCAGCATTTT,CASSADGGVHQPQHF
NA,TRBV29-1,TRBJ1-1,NA,TGCAGCGTTGGAATCGGTGGAGTGTCCACTGAAGCTTTCTTT,CSVGIGGVSTEAFF
NA,TRBV13,TRBJ2-5,once,TGTGCCAGCAGCCAGGACGGTCAAGAGACCCAGTACTTC,CASSQDGQETQYF
NA,TRBV27,TRBJ2-2,NA,TGTGCCAGCAGTTTAGAGGGGCCGGGCACCGGGGAGCTGTTTTTT,CASSLEGPGTGELFF
NA,TRBV5-1,TRBJ1-1,NA,TGCGCCAGCAGCTTGGTACCGGGGGCGAACACTGAAGCTTTCTTT,CASSLVPGANTEAFF
TRBD1,TRBV19,TRBJ2-7,NA,TGTGCCAGTAGTACCCCACAGGGGTCGAGCTCCTACGAGCAGTACTTC,CASSTPQGSSSYEQYF
NA,TRBV21-1,TRBJ2-7,once,TGTGCCAGCAGCAAAGGAGAGGGAACCTACGAGCAGTACTTC,CASSKGEGTYEQYF
NA,TRBV19,TRBJ1-1,NA,TGTGCCAGTAGTACTTCGTCGGGGACTGAAGCTTTCTTT,CASSTSSGTEAFF
TRBD2,TRBV5-1,TRBJ2-2,NA,TGCGCCAGCAGCCCCGGGCCAGGACTAGCGGGGGGCAACACCGGGGAGCTGTTTTTT,CASSPGPGLAGGNTGELFF
TRBD2,TRBV14,TRBJ2-3,once,TGTGCCAGCAATAGCGGGGGGCATACGCAGTATTTT,CASNSGGHTQYF
TRBD1,TRBV2,TRBJ1-1,once,TGTGCCAGCAGTTTAACAGGGGGCGCCCCTGAAGCTTTCTTT,CASSLTGGAPEAFF
NA,TRBV30,TRBJ1-2,few,TGTGCCTGGAGTGCAGTGACGGTCTTAGCTAACTATGGCTACACCTTC,CAWSAVTVLANYGYTF
TRBD1,TRBV14,TRBJ1-1,NA,TGTGCCAGCAGCCAAGCCAGGGGGCAGAACACTGAAGCTTTCTTT,CASSQARGQNTEAFF
NA,TRBV5-5,TRBJ1-2,NA,TGTGCCAGCAGCTTGCAGTCGGCAGCTGCCCTCGGCTACACCTTC,CASSLQSAAALGYTF
NA,TRBV9,TRBJ1-2,NA,TGTGCCAGCAGCGTAGCTACGTGGGACCTCTATGGCTACACCTTC,CASSVATWDLYGYTF
TRBD1,TRBV30,TRBJ1-6,few,TGTGCCTGGGGCCGTGAGGGGGCTACTCCGGGACCCCTCCACTTT,CAWGREGATPGPLHF
NA,TRBV5-6,TRBJ2-7,NA,TGTGCCAGCAGCTTGGTTGGGCCGAGCTCCTACGAGCAGTACTTC,CASSLVGPSSYEQYF
TRBD1,TRBV11-2,TRBJ1-4,NA,TGTGCCAGCAGCTTTTCCAGGGGGGGAGGTGAAAAACTGTTTTTT,CASSFSRGGGEKLFF
TRBD1,TRBV7-2,TRBJ1-3,once,TGTGCCAGCAGCTTTGGGGGACAGGGGGCGGCTGGAAACACCATATATTTT,CASSFGGQGAAGNTIYF
NA,TRBV6-2/TRBV6-3,TRBJ1-2,NA,TGTGCCAGCAGTAAATACAGCCCCTTTAACTATGGCTACACCTTC,CASSKYSPFNYGYTF
TRBD2,TRBV9,TRBJ2-3,NA,TGTGCCAGCAGCGTTGTAGCGGGGGGCACAGATACGCAGTATTTT,CASSVVAGGTDTQYF